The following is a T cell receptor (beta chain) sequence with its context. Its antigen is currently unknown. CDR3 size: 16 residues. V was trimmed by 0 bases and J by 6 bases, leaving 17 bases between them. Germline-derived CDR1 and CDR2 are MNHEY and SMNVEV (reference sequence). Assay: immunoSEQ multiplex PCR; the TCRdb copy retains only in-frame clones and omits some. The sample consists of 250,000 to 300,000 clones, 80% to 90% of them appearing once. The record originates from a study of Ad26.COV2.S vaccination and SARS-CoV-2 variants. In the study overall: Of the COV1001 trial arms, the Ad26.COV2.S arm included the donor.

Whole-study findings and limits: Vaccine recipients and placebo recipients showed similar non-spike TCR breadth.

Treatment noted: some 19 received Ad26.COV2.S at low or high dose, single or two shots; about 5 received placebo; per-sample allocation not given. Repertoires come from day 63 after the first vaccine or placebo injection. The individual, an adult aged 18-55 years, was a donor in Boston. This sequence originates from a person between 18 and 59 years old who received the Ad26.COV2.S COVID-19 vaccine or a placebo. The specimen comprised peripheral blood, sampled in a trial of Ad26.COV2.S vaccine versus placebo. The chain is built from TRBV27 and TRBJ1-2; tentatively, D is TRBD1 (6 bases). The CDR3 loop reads CASSLSTGGSVDGYTF. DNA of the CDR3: TGTGCCAGCAGTTTATCGACCGGGGGCTCCGTCGATGGCTACACCTTC.